Given below is one T cell receptor (beta chain) in context. The method was immunoSEQ multiplex PCR; TCRdb's version includes in-frame clones alone and lacks a portion of them. The sample holds roughly 400,000 clones, around 87% seen once. The record originates from a study of blood T cell repertoires in COVID-19. Study background: Nucleic acid was either cDNA or gDNA, and it came from T cells, B-cell-depleted T cells, or PBMCs.

Donors in Cohort 3 counted as recovered after two negative PCRs, clearance, or symptom resolution. Trimming left V 1 base short and J 4 bases short, with 26 bases between. The CDR3 contains 19 residues. Germline loops: CDR1 SGHDT, CDR2 YYEEEE. The rearrangement uses TRBV5-6 and TRBJ1-2; D not certain. The clonotype comes from a woman between 45 and 65 years old who had recovered from COVID-19. Input material: PBMCs or T cells enriched from blood (not recorded which). CDR3 bases: TGTGCCAGCAGCTTGTCAATCAACGCCAAAGTCGGGTCTTTCTATGGCTACACCTTC. This gives the protein CASSLSINAKVGSFYGYTF.